This TCR beta chain was profiled in a study of cytomegalovirus exposure and HLA in healthy donors. Study results and limitations: HLA allele associations emerged for fewer than 20,000 TCR beta sequences in a later analysis, at 0.05 false discovery rate. Most of the TCR beta V segments (in an earlier analysis) were productive either about 90% or about 30% of the time. Rare sequences made up most TCRs, while some public TCRs were found in many donors.

The PCR used 60 Vbeta and 13 Jbeta primers. TCRdb's copy holds only in-frame clones and misses some; the assay was immunoSEQ multiplex PCR. Of approximately 100,000 clones listed, less than 80% are singletons. As concerns this clone: The antigen is unknown.

V shed 3 bases and J 14 bases; nucleotides not matched to a gene: 4. The CDR3 covers 12 residues. Sequenced input: PBMCs. This sequence joins TRBV5-3 and TRBJ2-3, with 12 bases lining up with TRBD2. TRBV5-3 is placed among ORFs of uncertain function. This receptor was obtained from a woman aged 50 to 60 in good health and CMV-seropositive. The CDR3 is CARSSSGGALYF. CDR3 in DNA: TGTGCCAGAAGCTCTAGCGGGGGGGCTCTGTATTTT.